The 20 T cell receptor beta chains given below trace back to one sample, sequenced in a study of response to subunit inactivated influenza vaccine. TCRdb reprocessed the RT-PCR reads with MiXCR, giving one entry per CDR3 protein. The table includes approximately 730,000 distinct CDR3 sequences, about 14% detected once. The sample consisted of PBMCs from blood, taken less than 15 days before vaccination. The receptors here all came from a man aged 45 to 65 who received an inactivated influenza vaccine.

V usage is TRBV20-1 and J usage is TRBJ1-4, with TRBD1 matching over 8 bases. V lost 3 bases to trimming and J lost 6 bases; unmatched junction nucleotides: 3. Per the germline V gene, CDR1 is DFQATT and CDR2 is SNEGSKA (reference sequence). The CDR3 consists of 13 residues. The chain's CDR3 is CSASQGADEKLFF. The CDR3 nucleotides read TGCAGTGCTAGCCAGGGGGCAGATGAAAAACTGTTTTTT.

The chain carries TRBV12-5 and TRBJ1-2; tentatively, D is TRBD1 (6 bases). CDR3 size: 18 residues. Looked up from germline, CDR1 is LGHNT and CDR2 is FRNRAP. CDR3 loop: CASCQENSVNREGYGYTF. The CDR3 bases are TGTGCCTCCTGCCAAGAGAATTCGGTGAACAGGGAAGGCTATGGCTACACCTTC.

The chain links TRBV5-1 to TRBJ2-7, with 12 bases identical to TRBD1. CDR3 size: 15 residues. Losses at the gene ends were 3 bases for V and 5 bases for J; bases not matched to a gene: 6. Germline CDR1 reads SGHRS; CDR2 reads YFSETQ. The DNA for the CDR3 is TGCGCCAGCAGCTGGCAGGGACAGGGGGCCCACGAGCAGTACTTC. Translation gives CASSWQGQGAHEQYF.

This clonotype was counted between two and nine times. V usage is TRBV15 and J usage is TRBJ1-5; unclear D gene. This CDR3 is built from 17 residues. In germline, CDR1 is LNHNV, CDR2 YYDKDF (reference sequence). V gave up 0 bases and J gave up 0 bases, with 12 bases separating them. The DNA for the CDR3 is TGTGCCACCAGCAGAGATGCGGCAAGAGATAGCAATCAGCCCCAGCATTTT. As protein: CATSRDAARDSNQPQHF.

CDR3 in DNA: TGTGCCACCAGTGCCCTCGGTAGCGGGAGATACGAGCAGTACTTC. Its protein product is CATSALGSGRYEQYF. The chain links TRBV24-1 to TRBJ2-7, with 9 bases that match TRBD2. CDR1 and CDR2 from the germline V gene are KGHDR and SFDVKD. J gave up 4 bases and V 5 bases, and 8 bases lay outside the gene matches. The CDR3 spans 15 residues.

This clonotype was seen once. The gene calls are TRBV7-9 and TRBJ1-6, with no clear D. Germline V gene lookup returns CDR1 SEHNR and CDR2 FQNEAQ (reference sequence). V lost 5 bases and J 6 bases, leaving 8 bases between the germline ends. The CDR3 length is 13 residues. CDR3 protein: CASSEQPNSPLHF. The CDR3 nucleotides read TGTGCCAGCAGCGAACAGCCTAATTCACCCCTCCACTTT.

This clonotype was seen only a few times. The CDR3 nucleotides are TGTGCCACCAGTGACCCGACGACTTACCCAGCTAAGCAGTTCTTC. Its translation: CATSDPTTYPAKQFF. The chain has TRBV24-1 and TRBJ2-1, with D hard to call. The CDR3 sequence is 15 residues long. The V and J ends lost 4 bases and 11 bases respectively, with 20 bases between them. Germline CDR1 KGHDR, CDR2 SFDVKD.

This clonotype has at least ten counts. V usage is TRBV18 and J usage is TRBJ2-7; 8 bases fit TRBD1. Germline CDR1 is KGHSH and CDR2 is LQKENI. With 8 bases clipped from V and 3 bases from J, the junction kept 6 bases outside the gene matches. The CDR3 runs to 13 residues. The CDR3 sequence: CASRPGTGYEQYF. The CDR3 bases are TGTGCCAGCCGCCCCGGGACAGGCTACGAGCAGTACTTC.

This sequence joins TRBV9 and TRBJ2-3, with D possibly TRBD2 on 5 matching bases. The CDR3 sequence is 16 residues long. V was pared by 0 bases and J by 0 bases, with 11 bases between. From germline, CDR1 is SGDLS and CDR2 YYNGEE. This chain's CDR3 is CASSVDEGTSTDTQYF. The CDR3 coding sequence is TGTGCCAGCAGCGTAGATGAGGGAACTAGCACAGATACGCAGTATTTT.

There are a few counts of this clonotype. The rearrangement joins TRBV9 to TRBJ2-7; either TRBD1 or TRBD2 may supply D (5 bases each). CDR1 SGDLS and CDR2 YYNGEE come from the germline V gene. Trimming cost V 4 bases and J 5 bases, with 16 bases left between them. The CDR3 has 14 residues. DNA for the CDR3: TGTGCCAGCAGCCCATCGGGACGAGTACACGAGCAGTACTTC. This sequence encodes CASSPSGRVHEQYF.

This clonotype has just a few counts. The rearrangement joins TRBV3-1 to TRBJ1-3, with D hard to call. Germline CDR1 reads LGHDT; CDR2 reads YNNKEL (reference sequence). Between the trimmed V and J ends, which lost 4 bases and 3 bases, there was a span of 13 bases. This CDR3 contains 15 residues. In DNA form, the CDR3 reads TGTGCCAGCAGCCCAAGCGGAATTGGTGGAAACACCATATATTTT. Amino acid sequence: CASSPSGIGGNTIYF.

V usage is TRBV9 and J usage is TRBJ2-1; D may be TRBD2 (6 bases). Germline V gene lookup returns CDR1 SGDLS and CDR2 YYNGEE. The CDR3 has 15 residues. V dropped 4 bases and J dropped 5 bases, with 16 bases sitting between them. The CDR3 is CASSPGGSQDNEQFF. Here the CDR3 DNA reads TGTGCCAGCAGCCCCGGGGGATCCCAAGACAATGAGCAGTTCTTC.

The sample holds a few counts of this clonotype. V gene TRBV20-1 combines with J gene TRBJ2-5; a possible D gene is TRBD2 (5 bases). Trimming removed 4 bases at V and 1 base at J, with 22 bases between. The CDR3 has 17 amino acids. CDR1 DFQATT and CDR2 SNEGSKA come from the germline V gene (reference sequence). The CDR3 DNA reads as TGCAGTGCTAAAAGACGCCGGGAATTTTTTCGCCAAGAGACCCAGTACTTC. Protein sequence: CSAKRRREFFRQETQYF.

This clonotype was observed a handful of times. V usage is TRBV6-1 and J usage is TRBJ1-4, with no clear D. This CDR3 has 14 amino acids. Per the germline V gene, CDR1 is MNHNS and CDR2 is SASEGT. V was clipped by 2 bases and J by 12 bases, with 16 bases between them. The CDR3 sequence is CASSELGGNRELFF. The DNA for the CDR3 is TGTGCCAGCAGTGAACTTGGCGGCAACCGGGAACTGTTTTTT.

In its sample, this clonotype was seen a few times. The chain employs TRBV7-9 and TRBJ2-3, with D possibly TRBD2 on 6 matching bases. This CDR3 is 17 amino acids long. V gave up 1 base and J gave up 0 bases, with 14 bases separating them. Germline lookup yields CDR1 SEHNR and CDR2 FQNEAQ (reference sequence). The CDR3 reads CASSLGGVYSSTDTQYF. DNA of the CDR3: TGTGCCAGCAGCTTAGGCGGGGTGTATTCTAGCACAGATACGCAGTATTTT.

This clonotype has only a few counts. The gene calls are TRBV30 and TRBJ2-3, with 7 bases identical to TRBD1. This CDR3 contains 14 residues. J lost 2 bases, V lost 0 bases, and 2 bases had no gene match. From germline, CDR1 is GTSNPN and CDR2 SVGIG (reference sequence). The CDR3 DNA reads TGTGCCTGGAGTGTGAAGGGGGCCACAGATACGCAGTATTTT. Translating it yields CAWSVKGATDTQYF.

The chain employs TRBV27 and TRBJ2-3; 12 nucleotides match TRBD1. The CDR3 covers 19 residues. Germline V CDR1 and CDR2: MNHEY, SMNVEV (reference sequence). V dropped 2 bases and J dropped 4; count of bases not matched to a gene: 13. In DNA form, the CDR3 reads TGTGCCAGCAGTTTAGGGCGGGACAGGGGGCTTCCTTCAGCAGATACGCAGTATTTT. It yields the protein CASSLGRDRGLPSADTQYF.

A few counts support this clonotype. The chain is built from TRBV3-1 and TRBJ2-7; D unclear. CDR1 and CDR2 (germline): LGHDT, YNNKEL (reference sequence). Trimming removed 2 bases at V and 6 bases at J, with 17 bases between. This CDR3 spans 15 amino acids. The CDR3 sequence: CASSQSPSGPVEQYF. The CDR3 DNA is TGTGCCAGCAGCCAATCTCCCTCCGGGCCCGTCGAGCAGTACTTC.

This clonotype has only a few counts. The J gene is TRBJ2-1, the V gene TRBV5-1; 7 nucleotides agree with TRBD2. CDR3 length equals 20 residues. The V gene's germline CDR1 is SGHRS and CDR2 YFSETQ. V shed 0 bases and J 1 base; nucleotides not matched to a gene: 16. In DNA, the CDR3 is TGCGCCAGCAGCTTGGAAACCGGGACTATTCCTTTCAGGTCCTACAATGAGCAGTTCTTC. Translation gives CASSLETGTIPFRSYNEQFF.

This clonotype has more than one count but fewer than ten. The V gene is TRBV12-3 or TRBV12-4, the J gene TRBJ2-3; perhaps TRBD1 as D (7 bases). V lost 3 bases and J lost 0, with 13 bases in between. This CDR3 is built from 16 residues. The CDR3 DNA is TGTGCCAGCAGTTTTGGAGGGGGCGCGAGCACAGATACGCAGTATTTT. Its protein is CASSFGGGASTDTQYF.